A single T cell receptor beta chain is shown here with its context. This sample stems from a study of CD8 T cells in Susac syndrome. V was shortened by 2 bases and J by 2 bases, with 11 bases between the two germline ends. The CDR3 consists of 14 residues. Germline assignment: CDR1 DFQATT and CDR2 SNEGSKA (reference sequence). An amount of RNA that ranged from about 0.45 to 1 ug was reverse transcribed with random hexamers. Each CDR3 protein is one row after TCRdb ran MiXCR on the immunoSEQ multiplex PCR reads. The data contain tens of thousands of distinct CDR3 sequences, 96% of them seen just once; the ten biggest clones take up more than 0.55%.

The chain couples TRBV20-1 to TRBJ2-3; perhaps TRBD2 as D (5 bases). The sample comprised CD8+ T cells from PBMCs. This receptor was obtained from a human donor with Susac syndrome. CDR3 protein: CSARPIGDTDTQYF. CDR3 DNA: TGCAGTGCTAGACCAATCGGGGACACAGATACGCAGTATTTT.